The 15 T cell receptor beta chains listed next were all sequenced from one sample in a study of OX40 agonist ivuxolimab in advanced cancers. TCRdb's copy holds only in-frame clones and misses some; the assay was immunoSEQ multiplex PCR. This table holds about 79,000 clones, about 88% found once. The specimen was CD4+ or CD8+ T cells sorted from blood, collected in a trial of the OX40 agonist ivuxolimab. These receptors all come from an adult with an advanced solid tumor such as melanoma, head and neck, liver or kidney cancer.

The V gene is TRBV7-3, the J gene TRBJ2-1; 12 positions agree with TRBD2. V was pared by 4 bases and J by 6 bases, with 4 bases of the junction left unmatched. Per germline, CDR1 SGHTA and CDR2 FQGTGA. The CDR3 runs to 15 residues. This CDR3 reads CASSSRLAGVNEQFF. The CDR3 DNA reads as TGTGCCAGCAGCTCCCGACTAGCGGGAGTCAATGAGCAGTTCTTC.

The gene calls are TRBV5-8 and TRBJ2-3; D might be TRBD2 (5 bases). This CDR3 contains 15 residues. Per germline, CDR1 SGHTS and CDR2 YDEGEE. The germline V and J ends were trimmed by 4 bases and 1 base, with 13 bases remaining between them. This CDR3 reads CASSNGKIRTDTQYF. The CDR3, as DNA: TGTGCCAGCAGCAACGGGAAGATACGCACAGATACGCAGTATTTT. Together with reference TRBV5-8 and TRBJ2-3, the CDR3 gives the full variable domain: EAGVTQSPTHLIKTRGQQATLRCSPISGHTSVYWYQQALGLGLQFLLWYDEGEERNRGNFPPRFSGRQFPNYSSELNVNALELEDSALYLCASSNGKIRTDTQYFGPGTRLTVL.

The CDR3 sequence is CASPGRALAPYEQYF. The CDR3 DNA follows: TGTGCCAGCCCGGGGCGGGCCTTAGCCCCCTACGAGCAGTACTTC. The rearrangement joins TRBV2 to TRBJ2-7, with D perhaps being TRBD1 or TRBD2 (5 bases each). Deletions cut 8 bases from V and 2 bases from J, with 19 bases between. Germline V gives CDR1 SNHLY, CDR2 FYNNEI. The CDR3 is made up of 15 amino acids.

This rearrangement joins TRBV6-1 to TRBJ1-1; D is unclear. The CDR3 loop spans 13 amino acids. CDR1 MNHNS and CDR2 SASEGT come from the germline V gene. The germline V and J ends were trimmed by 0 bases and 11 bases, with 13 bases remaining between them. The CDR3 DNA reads TGTGCCAGCAGTGAAGCGCCGATCTTGGGGGCTTTCTTT. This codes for CASSEAPILGAFF.

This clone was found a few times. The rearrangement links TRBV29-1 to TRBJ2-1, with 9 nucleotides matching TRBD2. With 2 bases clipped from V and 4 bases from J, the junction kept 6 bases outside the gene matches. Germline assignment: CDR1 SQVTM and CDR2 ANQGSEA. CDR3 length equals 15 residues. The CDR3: CSVESAGGPYNEQFF. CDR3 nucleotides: TGCAGCGTTGAATCAGCGGGAGGCCCTTACAATGAGCAGTTCTTC.

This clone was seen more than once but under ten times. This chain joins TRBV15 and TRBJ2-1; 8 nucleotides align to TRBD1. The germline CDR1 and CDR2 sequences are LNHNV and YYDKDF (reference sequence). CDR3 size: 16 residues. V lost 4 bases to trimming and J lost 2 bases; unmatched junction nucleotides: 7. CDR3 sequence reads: CATSNRQGSTYNEQFF. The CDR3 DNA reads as TGTGCCACCAGCAATCGACAGGGGTCAACCTACAATGAGCAGTTCTTC.

The CDR3 DNA sequence: TGTGCCAGCAGCGTAGCCACAGGCCTCGGTGAAGCTTTCTTT. This translates into CASSVATGLGEAFF. This sequence joins TRBV9 and TRBJ1-1; perhaps TRBD1 as D (5 bases). This CDR3 is 14 amino acids long. CDR1 and CDR2 from the germline V gene are SGDLS and YYNGEE. Trimming stripped 0 bases from V and 7 bases from J, with 13 bases between.

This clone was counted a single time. The CDR3 DNA is TGCGCCAGCAGCCCGATACATAACACTGAAGCTTTCTTT. Protein product: CASSPIHNTEAFF. The J gene is TRBJ1-1, the V gene TRBV4-1; D unresolved. Trimming pared 4 bases from V and 2 bases from J, leaving 8 bases between. The CDR3 runs 13 residues. CDR1 and CDR2 from the germline V gene are MGHRA and YSYEKL.

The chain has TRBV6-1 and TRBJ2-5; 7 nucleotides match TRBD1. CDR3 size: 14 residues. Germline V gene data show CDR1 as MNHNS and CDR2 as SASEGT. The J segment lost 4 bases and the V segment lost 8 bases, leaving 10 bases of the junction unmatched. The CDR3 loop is CASSYRPGGETQYF. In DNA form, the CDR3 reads TGTGCCAGCTCTTATCGCCCAGGGGGAGAGACCCAGTACTTC.

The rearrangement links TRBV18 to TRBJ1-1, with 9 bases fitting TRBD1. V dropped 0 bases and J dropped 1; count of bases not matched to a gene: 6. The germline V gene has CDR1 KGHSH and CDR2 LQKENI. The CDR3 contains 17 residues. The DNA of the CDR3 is TGTGCCAGCTCACCACCGGGACAGGGCTTTGGGAACACTGAAGCTTTCTTT. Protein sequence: CASSPPGQGFGNTEAFF.

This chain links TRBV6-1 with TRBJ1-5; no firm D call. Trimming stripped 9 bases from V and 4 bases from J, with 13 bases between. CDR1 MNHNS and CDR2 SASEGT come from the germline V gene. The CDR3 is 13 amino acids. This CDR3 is CASGAYTNQPQHF. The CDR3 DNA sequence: TGTGCCAGTGGAGCATACACGAATCAGCCCCAGCATTTT.

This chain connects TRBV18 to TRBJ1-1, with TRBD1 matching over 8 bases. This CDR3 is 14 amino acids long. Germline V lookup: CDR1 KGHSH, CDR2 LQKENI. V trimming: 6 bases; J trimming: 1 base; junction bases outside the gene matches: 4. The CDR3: CASSRDRRNTEAFF. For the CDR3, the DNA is TGTGCCAGCTCTCGGGACAGGAGGAACACTGAAGCTTTCTTT.

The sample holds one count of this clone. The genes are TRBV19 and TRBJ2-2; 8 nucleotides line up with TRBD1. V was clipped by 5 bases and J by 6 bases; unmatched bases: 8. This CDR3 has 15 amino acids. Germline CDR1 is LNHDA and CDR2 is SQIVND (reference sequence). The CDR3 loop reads CASSYRDRLAGELFF. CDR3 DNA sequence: TGTGCCAGTAGTTACCGGGACAGGCTTGCCGGGGAGCTGTTTTTT.

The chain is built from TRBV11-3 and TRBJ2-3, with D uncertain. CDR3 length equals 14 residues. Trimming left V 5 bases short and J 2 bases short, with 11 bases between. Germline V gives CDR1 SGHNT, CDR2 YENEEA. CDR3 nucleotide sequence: TGTGCCAGCAGCCCTAGGACGTACACAGATACGCAGTATTTT. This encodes CASSPRTYTDTQYF.

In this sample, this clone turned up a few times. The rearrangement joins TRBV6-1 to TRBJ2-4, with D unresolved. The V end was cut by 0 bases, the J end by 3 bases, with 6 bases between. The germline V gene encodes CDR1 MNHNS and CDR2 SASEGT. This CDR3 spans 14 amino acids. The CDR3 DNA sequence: TGTGCCAGCAGTGAAGCGGGATACAAAAACATTCAGTACTTC. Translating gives CASSEAGYKNIQYF.